This T cell receptor beta chain was sequenced for a study of regulatory T cells in long-lasting Graves disease (dated by TCRdb to about 2021). With regard to the full study: Antithyroid drugs had been taken for less than 3 months by newly diagnosed Graves' disease patients. The study took place in China and was registered as a clinical trial. TCR sequencing covered around 13 persistent and approximately 20 newly diagnosed Graves' disease patients, 33 samples in total. Persistent Graves' disease patients were compared with newly diagnosed Graves' disease patients by peripheral blood TCR sequencing and RNA sequencing. Points the paper makes about the study in general: More public clonotypes were shared among persistent patients (approximately 3,000) than among newly diagnosed patients (966). Sequencing and analysis were limited to the TCR beta chain. As a limitation, the authors acknowledged that the small sample size may reduce accuracy. Persistent disease showed preferential use of TRBV28, TRBJ1-2 and TRBJ2-5, whereas newly diagnosed disease favored TRBV20-1 and TRBJ2-1. The study examined only peripheral blood because the primary lesion, thyroid tissue, could not be accessed. Compared with newly diagnosed patients, patients with persistent Graves' disease had lower TCR Shannon entropy and fewer highly expanded clones, which suggests clonal expansion.

The CDR3 goes from the cysteine to the phenylalanine over 16 residues. Just CDR3 DNA is preserved here, 48 bases in frame from base 1. CDR1 and CDR2, per the germline V gene, are KGHDR and SFDVKD. Clipping removes 4 bases from V and 7 bases from J, with 8 as the unmatched junction base count. The time point label here, explained by the study, means: newly diagnosed GD, antithyroid drugs for less than 3 months. RNA was extracted from PBMCs in TRIzol for both TCR sequencing and RNA sequencing. Graves' disease was diagnosed according to American Thyroid Association guidelines. Patients were recruited from an endocrinology department in Xi'an, China. Each patient gave approximately 8.8 milliliters of peripheral blood, collected in an EDTA anticoagulant tube. PBMCs were isolated by Ficoll Paque Plus density gradient separation without further T cell sorting. An Agilent 2100 Bioanalyzer and agarose gel were used to check RNA quality, and a NanoDrop 2000 was used to measure RNA concentration.

The protocol used for the library was multiplex PCR. TCRdb names Illumina HiSeq 4000 as the instrument used. CDR3 regions were amplified by Arm-PCR with iRepertoire HTBI primers to construct TCR beta libraries. Before sequencing, the PCR products underwent gel purification. Regarding the original processing steps: A total of fewer than 80 TRBV and about 13 TRBJ segments were identified across samples and were used for gene usage analysis of CDR3 amino acid clonotypes. COPE and FqMerger were used to merge filtered high-quality paired reads into contigs. BLAST was used to align contigs to the IMGT TRBV, TRBD and TRBJ reference genes, and CDR3 was defined following IMGT. Any clonotype with a frequency above 0.1% was classified as a highly expanded clone. Shannon entropy was used to measure repertoire diversity, and the Gini coefficient was used to measure V-J evenness. A clonotype found in more than one individual was treated as public. Using fastp at Q25 and MiXCR, TCRdb reprocessed the public reads and kept productive beta chains. Identical CDR3 proteins give one entry, which carries the most common genes and DNA. TCRdb's processing, not the authors' own work, is the source of the V and J calls. The sample has 350,000 to 450,000 distinct CDR3 sequences on record, 15% of them singletons. Approximately 15% of the sample is held by the ten biggest clonotypes.

This clonotype was detected many times. Its antigen is still unknown. Per-base qualities were not stored, and no clone one base away is much larger. These same data were also listed under a study on T cells in Graves' hyperthyroidism and ophthalmopathy. As described in the second report: Stable Graves' hyperthyroidism was defined as no progression to ophthalmopathy during 18 months of follow-up. The hyperthyroidism patients were between 18 and 65 years old and newly diagnosed, with a disease duration of less than 2 months. The study excluded patients with uncontrolled infections, other autoimmune diseases, pregnancy or lactation. Clinical symptoms, serum thyroxine and TRAb, thyroid ultrasound, and orbital computed tomography formed the basis for the diagnoses. For the first round of RT-PCR on the TCR CDR3, the HTBI primer set was used together with the Qiagen OneStep RT-PCR kit. Most expanded thyroid clonotypes (frequency above 0.001) were also detected in blood, suggesting blood repertoires may reflect thyroid immune responses. A 13 V-J signature model separated ophthalmopathy from stable hyperthyroidism, with around 88% sensitivity and 81.08% specificity in cross-validation and 80%/75% in testing. In validation, the model predicted progression to ophthalmopathy with around 71% sensitivity and approximately 74% specificity, a median of about six months before onset. To identify TCR V-J signatures that set the groups apart, the researchers used a discovery cohort of 90 to 100 patients, made up of around 40 with Graves' ophthalmopathy and some 58 with stable Graves' hyperthyroidism. Prospective prediction of ophthalmopathy was tested in an independent validation cohort consisting of some 19 hyperthyroidism patients and 17 patients who later progressed to ophthalmopathy. The roughly 100 discovery patients were divided at random into training and test sets in a 7:3 ratio. Thyroid tissue and blood T-cell repertoires from six Graves' hyperthyroidism patients were also compared in the study. After blood sampling, hyperthyroidism patients were treated with methimazole at a starting dose of 30 mg daily, and ophthalmopathy patients were treated with high-dose intravenous methylprednisolone. A second multiplex PCR round built the libraries, followed by size selection and purification. The libraries were sequenced on an Illumina HiSeq2000 using paired-end 100 bp reads. Raw data were processed with SOAPnuke, discarding reads with adapters, uncalled bases, mean Phred below 15, or no exact constant-primer or identifier match. High-quality paired reads were merged with COPE v1.2.5, and unique nucleotide sequences were defined as clonotypes. MiTCR v1.1 was used to align clonotypes to the IMGT TRBV, TRBD and TRBJ reference segments. Only V-J combinations with frequency above 0.0001, covering 99% to 99.2% of repertoires, were analysed. The TCS score was defined as the ratio of F50 (clonal expansion) to E x V (chaos), calculated using BLOSUM62-based TCRdist between CDR3 peptides within each V-J. Welch's t-statistics and random forest reduced 500 to 650 V-J features to roughly 13, which were used in a naive Bayes classifier (R e1071). Sample size was not statistically predetermined, and blinding of investigators to group allocation was not performed. The paper describes TCR Vbeta CDR3 sequencing of fewer than 150 peripheral blood samples, made up of about 40 ophthalmopathy patients, over 70 hyperthyroidism patients and approximately 17 progressor patients.

This sequence uses TRBV24-1 and TRBJ2-1, with TRBD2 identical over 11 junction bases. The sample was peripheral blood mononuclear cells (PBMCs), taken at new diagnosis, from a patient treated with antithyroid drugs. This clonotype originated in a woman in her twenties or thirties with Graves disease. Donor details come from another sample of the same person, matched by shared clones. The nucleotides read TGTGCCACCAGTGACCTTAGCGGGAGGGCCGGGAATGAGCAGTTCTTC. It encodes CATSDLSGRAGNEQFF.